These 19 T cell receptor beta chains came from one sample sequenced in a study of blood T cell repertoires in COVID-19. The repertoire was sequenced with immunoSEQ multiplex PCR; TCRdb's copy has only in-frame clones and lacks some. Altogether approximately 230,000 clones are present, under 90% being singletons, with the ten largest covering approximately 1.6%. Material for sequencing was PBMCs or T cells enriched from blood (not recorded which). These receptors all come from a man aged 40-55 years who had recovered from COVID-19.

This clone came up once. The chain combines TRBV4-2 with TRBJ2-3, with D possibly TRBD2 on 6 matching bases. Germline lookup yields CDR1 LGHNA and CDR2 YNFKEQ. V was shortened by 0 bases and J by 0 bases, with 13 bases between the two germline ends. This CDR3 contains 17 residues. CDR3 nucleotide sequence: TGTGCCAGCAGCCAAGAAGGAAGCGGGTCTAGCACAGATACGCAGTATTTT. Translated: CASSQEGSGSSTDTQYF.

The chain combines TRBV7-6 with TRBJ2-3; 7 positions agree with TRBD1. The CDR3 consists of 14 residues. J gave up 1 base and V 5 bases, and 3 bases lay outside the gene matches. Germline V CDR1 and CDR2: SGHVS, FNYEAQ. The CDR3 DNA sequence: TGTGCCAGCAGCCGAGGGGGCGGCACAGATACGCAGTATTTT. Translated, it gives CASSRGGGTDTQYF.

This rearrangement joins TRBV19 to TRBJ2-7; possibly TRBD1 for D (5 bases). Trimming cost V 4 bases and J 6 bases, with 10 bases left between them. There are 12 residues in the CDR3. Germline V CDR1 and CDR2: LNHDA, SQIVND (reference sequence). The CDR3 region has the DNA TGTGCCAGTAGTAGGGGCTCGGGCGAGCAGTACTTC. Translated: CASSRGSGEQYF.

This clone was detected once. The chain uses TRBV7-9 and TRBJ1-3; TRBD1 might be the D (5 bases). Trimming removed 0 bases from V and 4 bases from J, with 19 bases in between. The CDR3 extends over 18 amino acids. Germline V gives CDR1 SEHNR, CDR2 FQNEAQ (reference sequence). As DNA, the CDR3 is TGTGCCAGCAGCTTAGCGTCAAGGCAGGGATCGGCAGGAAACACCATATATTTT. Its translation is CASSLASRQGSAGNTIYF.

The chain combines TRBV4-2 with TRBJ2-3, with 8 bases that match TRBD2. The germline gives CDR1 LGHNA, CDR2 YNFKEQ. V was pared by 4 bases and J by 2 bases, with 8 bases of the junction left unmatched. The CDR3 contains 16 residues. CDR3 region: CASSPLAGGLTDTQYF. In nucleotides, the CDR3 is TGTGCCAGCAGCCCCCTTGCGGGAGGCCTCACAGATACGCAGTATTTT.

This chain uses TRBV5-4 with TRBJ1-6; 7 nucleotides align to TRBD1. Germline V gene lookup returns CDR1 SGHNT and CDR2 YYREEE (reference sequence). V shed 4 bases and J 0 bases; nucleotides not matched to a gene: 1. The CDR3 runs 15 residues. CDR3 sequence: CASSRDSSYNSPLHF. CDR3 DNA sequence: TGTGCCAGCAGCAGGGACAGCTCCTATAATTCACCCCTCCACTTT.

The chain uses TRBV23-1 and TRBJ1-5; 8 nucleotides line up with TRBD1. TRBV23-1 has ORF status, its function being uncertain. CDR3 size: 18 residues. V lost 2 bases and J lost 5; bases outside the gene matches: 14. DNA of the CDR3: TGCGCCAGCAGTCAAACCCTAAACCAGGGGGCGAAGGATCAGCCCCAGCATTTT. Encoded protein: CASSQTLNQGAKDQPQHF.

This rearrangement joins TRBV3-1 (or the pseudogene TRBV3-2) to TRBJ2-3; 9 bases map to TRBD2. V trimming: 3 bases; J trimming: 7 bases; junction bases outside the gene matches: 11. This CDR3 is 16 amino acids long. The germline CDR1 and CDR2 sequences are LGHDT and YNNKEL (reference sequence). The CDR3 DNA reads TGTGCCAGCAGCCAGTTCCTGGCGGGGGGGGTCAATACGCAGTATTTT. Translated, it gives CASSQFLAGGVNTQYF.

This CDR3 reads CASRTRGPNGELFF. The CDR3 nucleotides are TGTGCCAGCCGTACAAGGGGCCCAAACGGGGAGCTGTTTTTT. J is TRBJ2-2 and V is TRBV7-3; maybe TRBD1 (5 bases). The CDR3 length is 14 residues. CDR1 SGHTA and CDR2 FQGTGA come from the germline V gene. Trimming removed 8 bases at V and 7 bases at J, with 17 bases between.

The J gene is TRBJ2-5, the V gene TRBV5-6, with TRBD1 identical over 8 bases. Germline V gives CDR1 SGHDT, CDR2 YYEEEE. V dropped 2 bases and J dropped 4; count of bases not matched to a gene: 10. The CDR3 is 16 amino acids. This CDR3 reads CASSFLSTQGAETQYF. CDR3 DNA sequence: TGTGCCAGCAGCTTCCTTTCCACTCAGGGGGCAGAGACCCAGTACTTC. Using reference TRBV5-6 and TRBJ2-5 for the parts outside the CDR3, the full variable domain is DAGVTQSPTHLIKTRGQQVTLRCSPKSGHDTVSWYQQALGQGPQFIFQYYEEEERQRGNFPDRFSGHQFPNYSSELNVNALLLGDSALYLCASSFLSTQGAETQYFGPGTRLLVL.

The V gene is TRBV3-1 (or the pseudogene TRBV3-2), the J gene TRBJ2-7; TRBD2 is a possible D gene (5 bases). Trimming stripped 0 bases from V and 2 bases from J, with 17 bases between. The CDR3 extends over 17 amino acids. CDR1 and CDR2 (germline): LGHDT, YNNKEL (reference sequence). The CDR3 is CASSQEDPLGSPYEQYF. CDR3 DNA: TGTGCCAGCAGCCAAGAAGACCCCTTAGGGAGTCCCTACGAGCAGTACTTC.

DNA for the CDR3: TGTGCCAGCAGCCAAGCAGCGGGGAGCAATGAGCAGTTCTTC. Translation: CASSQAAGSNEQFF. The chain uses TRBV14 and TRBJ2-1; 7 bases map to TRBD2. This CDR3 has 14 residues. Looked up from germline, CDR1 is SGHDN and CDR2 is FVKESK. Germline trimming cut 1 base from V and 6 bases from J; bases unmatched to any gene: 3.

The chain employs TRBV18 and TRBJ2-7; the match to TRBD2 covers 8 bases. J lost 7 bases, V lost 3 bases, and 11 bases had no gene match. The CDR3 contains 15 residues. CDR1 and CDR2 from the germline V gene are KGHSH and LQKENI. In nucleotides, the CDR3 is TGTGCCAGCTCACCTGGGTCAAGCGGGGGTTTAGAGCAGTACTTC. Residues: CASSPGSSGGLEQYF. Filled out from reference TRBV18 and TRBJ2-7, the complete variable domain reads NAGVMQNPRHLVRRRGQEARLRCSPMKGHSHVYWYRQLPEEGLKFMVYLQKENIIDESGMPKERFSAEFPKEGPSILRIQQVVRGDSAAYFCASSPGSSGGLEQYFGPGTRLTVT.

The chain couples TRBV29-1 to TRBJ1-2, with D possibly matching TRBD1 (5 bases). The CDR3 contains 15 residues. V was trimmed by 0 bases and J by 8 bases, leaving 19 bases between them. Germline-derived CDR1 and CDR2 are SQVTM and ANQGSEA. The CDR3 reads CSVEDRRTPGRGYTF. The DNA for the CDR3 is TGCAGCGTTGAAGATCGTCGGACACCCGGACGGGGCTACACCTTC.

CDR3 sequence reads: CASSFGGAPGNTIYF. CDR3 bases: TGTGCCAGCAGCTTCGGGGGAGCCCCTGGAAACACCATATATTTT. The rearrangement links TRBV11-3 to TRBJ1-3; a possible D gene is TRBD1 (5 bases). Germline V CDR1 and CDR2: SGHNT, YENEEA. V shed 3 bases and J shed 2 bases, with 11 bases lying between them. The CDR3 contains 15 residues.

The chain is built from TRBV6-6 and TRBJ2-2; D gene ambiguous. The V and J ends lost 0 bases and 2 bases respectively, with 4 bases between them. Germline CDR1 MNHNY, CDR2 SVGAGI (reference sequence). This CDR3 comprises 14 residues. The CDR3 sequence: CASSYSPNTGELFF. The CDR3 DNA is TGTGCCAGCAGTTACTCTCCAAACACCGGGGAGCTGTTTTTT.

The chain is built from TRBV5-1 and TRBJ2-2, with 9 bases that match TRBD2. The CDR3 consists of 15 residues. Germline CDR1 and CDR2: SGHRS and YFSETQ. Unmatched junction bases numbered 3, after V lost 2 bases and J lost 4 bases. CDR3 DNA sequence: TGCGCCAGCAGCTTCGGGACTAGCTTCACCGGGGAGCTGTTTTTT. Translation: CASSFGTSFTGELFF.

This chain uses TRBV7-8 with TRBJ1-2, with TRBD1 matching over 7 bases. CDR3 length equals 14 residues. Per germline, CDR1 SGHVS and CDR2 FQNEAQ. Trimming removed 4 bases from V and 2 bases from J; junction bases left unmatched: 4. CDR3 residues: CASSSGQTNYGYTF. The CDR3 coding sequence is TGTGCCAGCAGCTCGGGACAGACCAACTATGGCTACACCTTC. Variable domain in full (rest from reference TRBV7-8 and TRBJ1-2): GAGVSQSPRYKVAKRGQDVALRCDPISGHVSLFWYQQALGQGPEFLTYFQNEAQLDKSGLPSDRFFAERPEGSVSTLKIQRTQQEDSAVYLCASSSGQTNYGYTFGSGTRLTVV.

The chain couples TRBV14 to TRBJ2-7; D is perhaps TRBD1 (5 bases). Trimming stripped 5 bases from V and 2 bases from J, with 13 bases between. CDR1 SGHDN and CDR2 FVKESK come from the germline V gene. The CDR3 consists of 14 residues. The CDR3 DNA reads TGTGCCAGCAGCTGGGGTCGACAGACCTACGAGCAGTACTTC. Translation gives CASSWGRQTYEQYF.